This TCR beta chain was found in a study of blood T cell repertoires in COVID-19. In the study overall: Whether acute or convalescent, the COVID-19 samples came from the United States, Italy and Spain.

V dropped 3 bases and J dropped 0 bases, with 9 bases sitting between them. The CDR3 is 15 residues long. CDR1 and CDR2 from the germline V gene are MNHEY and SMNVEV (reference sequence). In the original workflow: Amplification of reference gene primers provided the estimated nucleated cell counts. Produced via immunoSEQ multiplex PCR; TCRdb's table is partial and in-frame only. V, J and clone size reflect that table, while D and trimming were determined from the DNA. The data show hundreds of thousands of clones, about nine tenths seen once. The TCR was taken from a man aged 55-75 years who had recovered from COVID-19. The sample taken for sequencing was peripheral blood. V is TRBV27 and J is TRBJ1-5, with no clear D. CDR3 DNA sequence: TGTGCCAGCAGTTTGGAGGGAAATAGCAATCAGCCCCAGCATTTT. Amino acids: CASSLEGNSNQPQHF.